One and the same sample provided the 20 T cell receptor beta chains below, sequenced in a study of PD-L1 blockade in urothelial cancer. The time point is: peripheral blood 6 weeks after treatment start. Sequencing used immunoSEQ multiplex PCR; TCRdb keeps in-frame clones, though not all of them. The profile shows around 100,000 clones, approximately 89% of them singletons. The source was PBMCs, collected around atezolizumab (anti-PD-L1) treatment. These receptors originate from a man in his sixties with urothelial cancer.

The gene calls are TRBV9 and TRBJ1-2; weak D call: TRBD1 (6 bases). Deletions cut 9 bases from V and 7 bases from J, with 31 bases between. The CDR3 consists of 17 residues. Looked up from germline, CDR1 is SGDLS and CDR2 is YYNGEE. The CDR3 loop reads CATRTATFPASYGGYTF. The CDR3 nucleotides read TGTGCCACCCGGACAGCCACCTTCCCAGCCTCATACGGTGGCTACACCTTC.

The chain recombines TRBV27 with TRBJ2-1; TRBD2 matches at 8 bases. The CDR3 totals 15 residues. The V and J ends lost 4 bases and 1 base, in that order; junction bases with no gene match: 3. CDR1 is MNHEY, CDR2 SMNVEV, per germline (reference sequence). The CDR3 DNA reads as TGTGCCAGCAGTTCGGAGCGGGAGTCCTACAATGAGCAGTTCTTC. Translated: CASSSERESYNEQFF.

This chain uses TRBV5-1 with TRBJ2-1; 16 bases align to TRBD2. Trimming cost V 3 bases and J 9 bases; bases outside gene matches: 3. Germline CDR1 reads SGHRS; CDR2 reads YFSETQ. This CDR3 has 15 residues. In nucleotides, the CDR3 is TGCGCCAGCAGCTCAGGGACTAGCGGGAGGGGTGAGCAGTTCTTC. This encodes CASSSGTSGRGEQFF.

The V and J genes are TRBV4-1 and TRBJ1-5; D remains unclear. Germline V gene lookup returns CDR1 MGHRA and CDR2 YSYEKL. Between the trimmed V and J ends, which lost 4 bases and 2 bases, there was a span of 15 bases. The CDR3 length is 16 residues. The CDR3 DNA sequence: TGCGCCAGCAGCCTTGGAGGGCGGAATGGCAATCAGCCCCAGCATTTT. Its protein product is CASSLGGRNGNQPQHF.

The CDR3 DNA reads as TGCGCCAGCAGCCAAGGGGGGAGGACTAGCACAGATACGCAGTATTTT. This codes for CASSQGGRTSTDTQYF. The V and J genes are TRBV4-3 and TRBJ2-3; D may be TRBD2 (6 bases). Germline V gene sequence: CDR1 LGHNA, CDR2 YSLEER. This CDR3 has 16 amino acids. Trimming shortened V by 1 base and J by 0 bases, and 11 bases separated the two germline ends.

This chain joins TRBV7-2 and TRBJ1-2; D remains ambiguous. This CDR3 has 14 amino acids. Germline V CDR1 and CDR2: SGHTA, FQGNSA. Trimming shortened V by 2 bases and J by 8 bases, and 15 bases separated the two germline ends. In DNA, the CDR3 is TGTGCCAGCAGCTTACAACAATCGACGGGAGGCTACACCTTC. It specifies CASSLQQSTGGYTF.

This rearrangement joins TRBV27 to TRBJ2-1; 7 nucleotides line up with TRBD1. Unmatched junction bases numbered 10, after V lost 6 bases and J lost 8 bases. Germline lookup yields CDR1 MNHEY and CDR2 SMNVEV (reference sequence). The CDR3 contains 14 residues. CDR3 sequence reads: CASRGTARGDEQFF. The CDR3 nucleotides are TGTGCCAGCAGGGGGACAGCGCGTGGGGATGAGCAGTTCTTC.

This clone has just one count. The rearrangement uses TRBV5-1 and TRBJ2-1; 16 nucleotides align to TRBD2. The V segment lost 3 bases and the J segment 3 bases; nucleotides outside the gene matches: 3. The CDR3 contains 17 residues. The germline CDR1 and CDR2 sequences are SGHRS and YFSETQ. The CDR3: CASSWGLAGGYYNEQFF. In nucleotides, the CDR3 is TGCGCCAGCAGCTGGGGACTAGCGGGAGGGTACTACAATGAGCAGTTCTTC.

This clone was observed a single time. This chain connects TRBV28 to TRBJ2-2; no reliable D call. Germline V CDR1 and CDR2: MDHEN, SYDVKM. The V gene lost 6 bases and the J gene lost 3 bases, with 5 bases spanning the gap. This CDR3 contains 12 residues. The CDR3 DNA reads TGTGCCAGCAGACTATACACCGGGGAGCTGTTTTTT. The encoded protein is CASRLYTGELFF. The variable domain in full, completed from reference TRBV28 and TRBJ2-2, reads DVKVTQSSRYLVKRTGEKVFLECVQDMDHENMFWYRQDPGLGLRLIYFSYDVKMKEKGDIPEGYSVSREKKERFSLILESASTNQTSMYLCASRLYTGELFFGEGSRLTVL.

This clone was seen only once. This rearrangement joins TRBV6-1 to TRBJ1-2, with 8 bases aligning to TRBD1. Per the germline V gene, CDR1 is MNHNS and CDR2 is SASEGT. Trimming removed 0 bases from V and 8 bases from J; junction bases left unmatched: 11. The CDR3 extends over 16 amino acids. The CDR3 protein is CASSEALTQGARGYTF. The DNA of the CDR3 is TGTGCCAGCAGTGAAGCGCTAACTCAGGGGGCCCGAGGCTACACCTTC.

This chain uses TRBV4-3 with TRBJ2-5; TRBD2 matches 16 bases. The J segment lost 3 bases and the V segment lost 0 bases, leaving 16 bases of the junction unmatched. Germline-derived CDR1 and CDR2 are LGHNA and YSLEER. The CDR3 loop spans 22 amino acids. CDR3 sequence: CASSQDLAASGTSGGAEETQYF. The CDR3 DNA sequence: TGCGCCAGCAGCCAAGACTTAGCGGCGTCAGGGACTAGCGGGGGGGCCGAAGAGACCCAGTACTTC.

The chain employs TRBV15 and TRBJ2-1; D ambiguous. Germline V gene data show CDR1 as LNHNV and CDR2 as YYDKDF (reference sequence). The CDR3 totals 12 residues. The germline V and J ends were trimmed by 3 bases and 9 bases, with 9 bases remaining between them. CDR3 coding DNA: TGTGCCACCAGCAGCACAGTGAGTGAGCAGTTCTTC. Translation: CATSSTVSEQFF.

V and J are TRBV2 and TRBJ1-1; possibly TRBD1 for D (6 bases). Germline CDR1 SNHLY, CDR2 FYNNEI. The CDR3 spans 14 residues. V lost 8 bases to trimming and J lost 3 bases, with 16 bases between them. In DNA, the CDR3 is TGTGCCAGCGGGAACAGGGCTAGTGACACTGAAGCTTTCTTT. Residues: CASGNRASDTEAFF.

This clone appeared a few times. The CDR3 region is CASSLGQGQARSNQPQHF. The CDR3, as DNA: TGTGCCAGTAGCTTAGGACAGGGTCAAGCGAGGAGCAATCAGCCCCAGCATTTT. This sequence joins TRBV19 and TRBJ1-5, with 8 bases aligning to TRBD1. With V trimmed by 6 bases and J by 1 base, 14 bases remained unmatched. This CDR3 has 18 residues. CDR1 is LNHDA, CDR2 SQIVND, per germline (reference sequence).

V and J are TRBV2 and TRBJ1-1, with 8 bases fitting TRBD1. The CDR3 runs to 15 residues. J gave up 1 base and V 3 bases, and 4 bases lay outside the gene matches. From germline, CDR1 is SNHLY and CDR2 FYNNEI. In nucleotides, the CDR3 is TGTGCCAGCAGTGACGGACAGGGAAGGAACACTGAAGCTTTCTTT. It is translated as CASSDGQGRNTEAFF.

The rearrangement joins TRBV5-1 to TRBJ2-2; D is possibly TRBD2 (5 bases). The V and J ends lost 0 bases and 6 bases respectively, with 12 bases between them. From germline, CDR1 is SGHRS and CDR2 YFSETQ. This CDR3 is 15 amino acids long. The CDR3 sequence: CASSLEEGGAGELFF. CDR3 DNA sequence: TGCGCCAGCAGCTTGGAAGAAGGAGGAGCCGGGGAGCTGTTTTTT.

CDR3 sequence: CAWRNRERTSEAFF. The DNA of the CDR3 is TGTGCCTGGAGAAACAGGGAACGAACCTCTGAAGCTTTCTTT. V is TRBV30 and J is TRBJ1-1, with D maybe TRBD1 (6 bases). The CDR3 sequence is 14 residues long. Germline CDR1 is GTSNPN and CDR2 is SVGIG (reference sequence). V shed 3 bases and J shed 6 bases, with 17 bases lying between them.

The genes are TRBV10-1 and TRBJ1-1; unclear D gene. The V and J ends lost 3 bases and 6 bases respectively, with 11 bases between them. The CDR3 sequence is 13 residues long. Germline V gives CDR1 WNHNN, CDR2 SYGVQD (reference sequence). CDR3: CASSEREEAEAFF. The CDR3 region has the DNA TGCGCCAGCAGTGAACGAGAGGAGGCTGAAGCTTTCTTT.

This clone was observed a single time. The rearrangement links TRBV10-1 to TRBJ2-1; TRBD1 matches 8 bases. Per germline, CDR1 WNHNN and CDR2 SYGVQD (reference sequence). The CDR3 consists of 14 residues. Trimming took 8 bases from V and 5 from J; bases not matched to a gene: 8. CDR3 nucleotides: TGCGCCAGCTCCGCGGACAGGGTAGACAATGAGCAGTTCTTC. Translation: CASSADRVDNEQFF.

In this sample, this clone turned up once. The chain joins TRBV7-9 to TRBJ1-5; tentatively, D is TRBD1 (6 bases). This CDR3 contains 16 residues. V was pared by 1 base and J by 4 bases, with 14 bases between. Germline-derived CDR1 and CDR2 are SEHNR and FQNEAQ (reference sequence). The CDR3 loop is CASSLGTGWGNQPQHF. The CDR3 DNA sequence: TGTGCCAGCAGCTTAGGAACAGGGTGGGGTAATCAGCCCCAGCATTTT.